These T cell receptor beta chains were read from a single sample in a study of T-cell reconstitution after alpha-beta-depleted transplantation in children. TCRdb analysed the PCR reads with MiXCR anew, one entry per CDR3 protein. Among about 110,000 distinct CDR3 sequences, around a tenth were seen once, and the ten largest hold about 7.3%. This specimen was PBMCs from the stem cell graft donor, taken from the stem cell graft. Receptor source: a human donor who donated a stem cell graft to a child with acute lymphoblastic leukemia. CDR3s include the opening cysteine and the closing phenylalanine or tryptophan. Fields, in order: J gene, CDR3 length, V gene, clone size, D gene, CDR3 protein, CDR3 DNA. D genes are given only for firm matches. Expanded clones get a size class; other rows say once, few or many, or leave the size out.

J: TRBJ2-7
length: 14
V: TRBV27
size: many
D: TRBD2
CDR3: CASSSERGPYEQYF
DNA: TGTGCCAGCAGTTCCGAGCGGGGGCCCTACGAGCAGTACTTC

J: TRBJ1-2
length: 17
V: TRBV18
size: many
D: .
CDR3: CASSRTGSGEWLYGYTF
DNA: TGTGCCAGCTCACGGACTGGGTCGGGGGAGTGGCTATATGGCTACACCTTC

J: TRBJ1-6
length: 16
V: TRBV7-2
size: many
D: TRBD1
CDR3: CASSSHTSGQGLLLHF
DNA: TGTGCCAGCAGCTCCCACACCTCAGGACAGGGATTACTCCTCCACTTT

J: TRBJ1-1
length: 18
V: TRBV27
size: many
D: TRBD1
CDR3: CASSFFGPGQGLHTEAFF
DNA: TGTGCCAGCAGTTTCTTCGGACCGGGACAGGGGCTTCACACTGAAGCTTTCTTT

J: TRBJ2-5
length: 14
V: TRBV10-2
size: many
D: .
CDR3: CASSESGVGETQYF
DNA: TGCGCCAGCAGTGAGTCCGGGGTTGGAGAGACCCAGTACTTC

J: TRBJ2-7
length: 14
V: TRBV20-1
size: many
D: TRBD1
CDR3: CSASFRQGAGEQYF
DNA: TGCAGTGCTAGTTTTAGACAGGGGGCAGGTGAGCAGTACTTC

J: TRBJ1-1
length: 14
V: TRBV6-5
size: many
D: .
CDR3: CASSYSAMNTEAFF
DNA: TGTGCCAGCAGTTACTCAGCCATGAACACTGAAGCTTTCTTT

J: TRBJ2-5
length: 12
V: TRBV30
size: many
D: .
CDR3: CAWGQRMETQYF
DNA: TGTGCCTGGGGACAGAGGATGGAGACCCAGTACTTC

J: TRBJ1-2
length: 14
V: TRBV12-3/TRBV12-4
size: many
D: .
CDR3: CASSLRRGAGGYTF
DNA: TGTGCCAGCAGTTTACGCCGGGGGGCGGGTGGCTACACCTTC

J: TRBJ1-1
length: 14
V: TRBV20-1
size: many
D: .
CDR3: CSAIQGLGNTEAFF
DNA: TGCAGTGCTATCCAGGGGTTGGGGAACACTGAAGCTTTCTTT

J: TRBJ2-1
length: 17
V: TRBV28
size: many
D: TRBD1
CDR3: CASRWAGGYSSYNEQFF
DNA: TGTGCCAGCAGATGGGCAGGGGGCTATAGCTCCTACAATGAGCAGTTCTTC

J: TRBJ2-7
length: 16
V: TRBV20-1
size: many
D: .
CDR3: CSARDPQGLTIYEQYF
DNA: TGCAGTGCTAGAGATCCGCAGGGACTCACGATCTACGAGCAGTACTTC

J: TRBJ2-1
length: 16
V: TRBV29-1
size: many
D: TRBD2
CDR3: CSVEEYGRRSYNEQFF
DNA: TGCAGCGTTGAAGAGTACGGGAGGCGATCCTACAATGAGCAGTTCTTC

J: TRBJ1-5
length: 16
V: TRBV7-2
size: many
D: .
CDR3: CASSLAAGYSNQPQHF
DNA: TGTGCCAGCAGCTTAGCCGCAGGGTATAGCAATCAGCCCCAGCATTTT

J: TRBJ2-5
length: 13
V: TRBV7-2
size: many
D: .
CDR3: CASSHDSQETQYF
DNA: TGTGCCAGCAGCCACGACAGCCAAGAGACCCAGTACTTC

J: TRBJ2-7
length: 15
V: TRBV4-3
size: many
D: .
CDR3: CASSQEMGRAYEQYF
DNA: TGCGCCAGCAGCCAAGAAATGGGGAGAGCCTACGAGCAGTACTTC

J: TRBJ1-2
length: 9
V: TRBV30
size: many
D: .
CDR3: CAVDYGYTF
DNA: TGTGCGGTGGACTATGGCTACACCTTC

J: TRBJ2-3
length: 16
V: TRBV7-7
size: many
D: TRBD2
CDR3: CASSPQLAGGADTQYF
DNA: TGTGCTAGCAGCCCCCAGTTAGCGGGAGGTGCTGATACGCAGTATTTT

J: TRBJ1-1
length: 12
V: TRBV7-9
size: many
D: .
CDR3: CASSLAGYGAFF
DNA: TGTGCCAGCAGCTTGGCAGGCTACGGGGCTTTCTTT

J: TRBJ2-3
length: 15
V: TRBV5-1
size: many
D: TRBD2
CDR3: CASSLEGLASDTQYF
DNA: TGCGCCAGCAGCTTGGAGGGACTAGCATCCGATACGCAGTATTTT

J: TRBJ2-5
length: 15
V: TRBV7-2
size: many
D: .
CDR3: CASSLAQGPEETQYF
DNA: TGTGCCAGCAGCTTAGCGCAGGGACCAGAAGAGACCCAGTACTTC

J: TRBJ2-7
length: 15
V: TRBV6-2/TRBV6-3
size: many
D: TRBD1
CDR3: CASKDAGDRHHEQYF
DNA: TGTGCCAGCAAGGATGCTGGGGACAGGCACCACGAGCAGTACTTC

J: TRBJ2-1
length: 17
V: TRBV20-1
size: many
D: TRBD2
CDR3: CSASPPGLAGLYNEQFF
DNA: TGCAGTGCTAGCCCTCCGGGACTAGCGGGACTCTACAATGAGCAGTTCTTC

J: TRBJ2-1
length: 13
V: TRBV20-1
size: many
D: TRBD2
CDR3: CSAEAGPYNEQFF
DNA: TGCAGTGCTGAAGCGGGACCCTACAATGAGCAGTTCTTC

J: TRBJ1-5
length: 13
V: TRBV7-8
size: many
D: .
CDR3: CASRQGGNQPQHF
DNA: TGTGCCAGCAGACAGGGCGGAAATCAGCCCCAGCATTTT

J: TRBJ1-1
length: 13
V: TRBV18
size: .
D: .
CDR3: CASSPTRETEAFF
DNA: TGTGCCAGCTCACCAACCAGGGAAACTGAAGCTTTCTTT

J: TRBJ2-1
length: 12
V: TRBV20-1
size: .
D: .
CDR3: CSASPRYNEQFF
DNA: TGCAGTGCTAGCCCACGTTACAATGAGCAGTTCTTC

J: TRBJ1-2
length: 15
V: TRBV4-3
size: many
D: .
CDR3: CASSPSPRVGYGYTF
DNA: TGCGCCAGCAGCCCATCCCCACGCGTGGGCTATGGCTACACCTTC

J: TRBJ1-2
length: 15
V: TRBV5-1
size: many
D: .
CDR3: CASSLGQAANYGYTF
DNA: TGCGCCAGCAGCTTGGGACAGGCAGCTAACTATGGCTACACCTTC

J: TRBJ1-2
length: 16
V: TRBV2
size: many
D: TRBD1
CDR3: CASSSLSGTGAGGYTF
DNA: TGTGCCAGCAGCTCCCTCTCCGGGACAGGGGCGGGTGGCTACACCTTC

J: TRBJ2-2
length: 13
V: TRBV5-1
size: many
D: .
CDR3: CASSLWSTGELFF
DNA: TGCGCCAGCAGCTTATGGTCTACCGGGGAGCTGTTTTTT

J: TRBJ2-1
length: 11
V: TRBV12-3/TRBV12-4
size: many
D: .
CDR3: CASSLEGEQFF
DNA: TGTGCCAGCAGTTTAGAAGGTGAGCAGTTCTTC

J: TRBJ2-5
length: 17
V: TRBV5-5
size: many
D: .
CDR3: CASSLSARGALWETQYF
DNA: TGTGCCAGCAGCTTGAGCGCAAGGGGCGCACTGTGGGAGACCCAGTACTTC

J: TRBJ2-5
length: 15
V: TRBV15
size: .
D: .
CDR3: CATSRGTGRQETQYF
DNA: TGTGCCACCAGCAGGGGAACAGGGAGACAAGAGACCCAGTACTTC

J: TRBJ2-1
length: 15
V: TRBV18
size: .
D: .
CDR3: CASSPSVASMNEQFF
DNA: TGTGCCAGCTCACCTAGCGTAGCTAGCATGAATGAGCAGTTCTTC

J: TRBJ1-1
length: 15
V: TRBV7-2
size: many
D: TRBD1
CDR3: CASSLDRGMNTEAFF
DNA: TGTGCCAGCAGCCTAGACAGGGGCATGAACACTGAAGCTTTCTTT

J: TRBJ2-5
length: 15
V: TRBV7-7
size: many
D: .
CDR3: CASSLTGGVGETQYF
DNA: TGTGCTAGCAGCTTAACGGGTGGGGTCGGGGAGACCCAGTACTTC

J: TRBJ2-2
length: 14
V: TRBV12-3/TRBV12-4
size: many
D: .
CDR3: CASSLAENTGELFF
DNA: TGTGCCAGCAGTTTGGCGGAGAACACCGGGGAGCTGTTTTTT

J: TRBJ2-2
length: 13
V: TRBV12-3/TRBV12-4
size: many
D: .
CDR3: CASSSGQSGELFF
DNA: TGTGCCAGCAGTTCCGGACAGTCCGGGGAGCTGTTTTTT

J: TRBJ2-7
length: 14
V: TRBV4-3
size: few
D: .
CDR3: CASSQDLPGGEQYF
DNA: TGCGCCAGCAGCCAAGATCTCCCTGGCGGCGAGCAGTACTTC

J: TRBJ2-3
length: 15
V: TRBV12-3/TRBV12-4
size: many
D: TRBD2
CDR3: CASRVAGASTDTQYF
DNA: TGTGCCAGCAGAGTAGCGGGAGCGTCCACAGATACGCAGTATTTT

J: TRBJ2-2
length: 15
V: TRBV29-1
size: many
D: TRBD1
CDR3: CSVQRQGSRTGELFF
DNA: TGCAGCGTTCAGAGACAGGGGAGTAGGACCGGGGAGCTGTTTTTT

J: TRBJ2-1
length: 14
V: TRBV3-1
size: many
D: TRBD1
CDR3: CASSDRGSYNEQFF
DNA: TGTGCCAGCAGCGACAGGGGCTCCTACAATGAGCAGTTCTTC